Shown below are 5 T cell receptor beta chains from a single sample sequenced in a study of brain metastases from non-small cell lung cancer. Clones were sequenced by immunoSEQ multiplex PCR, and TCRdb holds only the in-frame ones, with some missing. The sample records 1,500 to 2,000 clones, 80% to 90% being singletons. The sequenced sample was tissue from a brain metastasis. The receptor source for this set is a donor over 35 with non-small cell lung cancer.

CDR3 DNA: TGTGCCAGCAGAATCACTACCGGGGCCAGCGAGCAGTACTTC. Translation: CASRITTGASEQYF. V is TRBV6-5 and J is TRBJ2-7; D is possibly TRBD1 or TRBD2 (5 bases each). The CDR3 spans 14 residues. Germline loops: CDR1 MNHEY, CDR2 SVGAGI. Trimming left V 6 bases short and J 6 bases short, with 18 bases between.

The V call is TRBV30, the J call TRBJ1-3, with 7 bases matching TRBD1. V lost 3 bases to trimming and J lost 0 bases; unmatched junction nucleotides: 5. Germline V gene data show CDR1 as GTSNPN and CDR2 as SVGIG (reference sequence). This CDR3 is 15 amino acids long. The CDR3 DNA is TGTGCCTGGAGCCGGGACAGTGGCTCTGGAAACACCATATATTTT. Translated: CAWSRDSGSGNTIYF.

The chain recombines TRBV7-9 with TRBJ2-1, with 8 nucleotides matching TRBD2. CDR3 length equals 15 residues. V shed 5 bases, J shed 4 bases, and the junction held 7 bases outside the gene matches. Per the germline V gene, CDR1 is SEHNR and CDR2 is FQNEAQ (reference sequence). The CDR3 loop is CASSPPRGGYNEQFF. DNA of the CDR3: TGTGCCAGCAGCCCACCCCGGGGGGGGTACAATGAGCAGTTCTTC.

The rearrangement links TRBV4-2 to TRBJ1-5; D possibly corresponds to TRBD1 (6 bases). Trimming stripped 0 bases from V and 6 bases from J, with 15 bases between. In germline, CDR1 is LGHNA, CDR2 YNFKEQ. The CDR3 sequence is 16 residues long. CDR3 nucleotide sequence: TGTGCCAGCAGCCAAGATGTAACAGGGCAAGGTCAGCCCCAGCATTTT. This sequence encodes CASSQDVTGQGQPQHF.

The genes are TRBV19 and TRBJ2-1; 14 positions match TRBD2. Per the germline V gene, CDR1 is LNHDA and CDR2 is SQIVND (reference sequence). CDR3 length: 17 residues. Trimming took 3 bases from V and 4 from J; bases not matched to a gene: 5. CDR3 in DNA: TGTGCCAGTAGTATTGGGACTAGCGGGGGTTTATACAATGAGCAGTTCTTC. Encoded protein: CASSIGTSGGLYNEQFF.